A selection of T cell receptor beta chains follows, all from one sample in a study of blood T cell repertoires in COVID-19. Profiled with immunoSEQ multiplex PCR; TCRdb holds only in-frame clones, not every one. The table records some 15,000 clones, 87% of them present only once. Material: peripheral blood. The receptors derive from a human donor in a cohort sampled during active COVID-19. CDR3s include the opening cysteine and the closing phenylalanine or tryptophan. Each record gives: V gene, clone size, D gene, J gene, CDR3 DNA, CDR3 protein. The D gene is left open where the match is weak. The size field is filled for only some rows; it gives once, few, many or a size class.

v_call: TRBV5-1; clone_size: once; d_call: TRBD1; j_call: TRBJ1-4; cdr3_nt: TGCGCCAGCAGCTTGCAGGGGGAAGGGGTGGAAAAACTGTTTTTT; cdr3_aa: CASSLQGEGVEKLFF
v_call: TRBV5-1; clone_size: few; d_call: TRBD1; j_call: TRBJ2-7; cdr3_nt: TGCGCCAGCAGCTTCTGGACAGGTTCCTACGAGCAGTACTTC; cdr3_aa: CASSFWTGSYEQYF
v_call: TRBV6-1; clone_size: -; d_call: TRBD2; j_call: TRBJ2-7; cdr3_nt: TGTGCCAGCAGTGCGGGTGCCGGGACTAGTCCCTACGAGCAGTACTTC; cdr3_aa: CASSAGAGTSPYEQYF
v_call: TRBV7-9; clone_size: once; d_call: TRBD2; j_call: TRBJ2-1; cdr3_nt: TGTGCCAGCAGCGACCGGGGGAGCGGGGCTTACAATGAGCAGTTCTTC; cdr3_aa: CASSDRGSGAYNEQFF
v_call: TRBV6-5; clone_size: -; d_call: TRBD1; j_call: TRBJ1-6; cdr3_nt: TGTGCCAGCGAGGCTTATCCGGGACAGGGGGCCCCCCTCCACTTT; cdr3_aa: CASEAYPGQGAPLHF
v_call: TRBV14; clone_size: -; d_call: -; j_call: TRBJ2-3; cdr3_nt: TGTGCCAGCAGCCATTCGACAGGGAGGGATACGCAGTATTTT; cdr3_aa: CASSHSTGRDTQYF
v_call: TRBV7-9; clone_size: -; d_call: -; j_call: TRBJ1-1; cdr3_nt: TGTGCCAGCAGCTTTCACAGGGAGGGGGGGACTGAAGCTTTCTTT; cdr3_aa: CASSFHREGGTEAFF
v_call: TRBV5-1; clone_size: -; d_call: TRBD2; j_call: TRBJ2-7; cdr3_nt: TGCGCCAGCAGCCTAGGACTAGCGGGGGGGCTAATAAAGTTC; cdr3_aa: CASSLGLAGGLIKF
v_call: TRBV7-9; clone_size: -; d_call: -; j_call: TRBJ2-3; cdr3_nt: TGTGCCAGCAGCACCGATCCCAGTGTCACGCAGTATTTT; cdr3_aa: CASSTDPSVTQYF
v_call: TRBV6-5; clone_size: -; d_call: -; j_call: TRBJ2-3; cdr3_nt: TGTGCCAGCAGTTACTCGAAGGGGAACACAGATACGCAGTATTTT; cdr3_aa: CASSYSKGNTDTQYF
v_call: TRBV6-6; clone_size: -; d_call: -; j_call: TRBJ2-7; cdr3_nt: TGTGCCAGCAGTTACTCGTTGACTGAAAGCTACGAGCAGTACTTC; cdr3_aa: CASSYSLTESYEQYF
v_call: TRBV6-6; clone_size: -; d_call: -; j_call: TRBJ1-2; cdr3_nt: TGTGCCAGCAGTTACGACCCAGGGGATAACTATGGCTACACCTTC; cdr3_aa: CASSYDPGDNYGYTF
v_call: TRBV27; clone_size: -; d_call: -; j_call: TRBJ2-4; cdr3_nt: TGTGCCAGCAGACGGACGGGGACACCCCTAAACATTCAGTACTTC; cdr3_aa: CASRRTGTPLNIQYF
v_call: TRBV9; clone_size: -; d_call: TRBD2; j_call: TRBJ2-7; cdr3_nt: TGTGCCAGCAGCGTAGAAGGGACTAGCGGGGGCCCCACCTACGAGCAGTACTTC; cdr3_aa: CASSVEGTSGGPTYEQYF